This T cell receptor (beta chain) was sequenced during a study of regulatory T cells in long-lasting Graves disease. Construction of TCR beta libraries relied on iRepertoire HTBI primers and on Arm-PCR targeting CDR3 regions. TCRdb re-analysed the multiplex PCR reads in MiXCR, keeping a single row per CDR3 protein. This repertoire shows approximately 390,000 distinct CDR3 sequences, roughly 16% found once; its top ten account for 20%. Time point specified: newly diagnosed GD, antithyroid drugs for less than 3 months. The TCR library was prepared using RNA isolated from PBMCs. Study results and caveats: The persistent group shared 3,000 or so public clonotypes, more than the 950 to 1,000 shared by new patients.

The germline V and J ends were trimmed by 7 bases and 1 base, with 10 bases remaining between them. Germline-derived CDR1 and CDR2 are SNHLY and FYNNEI. The CDR3 totals 13 residues. This clonotype was counted at least ten times. Antigen specificity is unknown. The data also belong to a second study, concerning T cells in Graves' hyperthyroidism and ophthalmopathy. That work states: Investigators excluded patients with uncontrolled infection, other autoimmune disease, pregnancy or lactation. First-round RT-PCR targeting the TCR CDR3 was performed with the HTBI primer set.

This clonotype was sampled from a woman younger than 30 with Graves disease. This chain connects TRBV2 to TRBJ2-5; no reliable D call. The sample consisted of peripheral blood mononuclear cells (PBMCs), taken at new diagnosis, from a patient treated with antithyroid drugs. CDR3 amino acids: CASNHDLQETQYF. The CDR3 nucleotides read TGTGCCAGCAACCATGACCTCCAAGAGACCCAGTACTTC.